Below, 17 T cell receptor beta chains from the same sample are listed, as sequenced in a study of blood T cell repertoires in COVID-19. Here immunoSEQ multiplex PCR was the method, and the copy in TCRdb shows in-frame clones only, minus some. The data show 100,000 to 150,000 clones, 81% seen once. The material sequenced was peripheral blood. The receptors derive from a woman aged 45-65 years with acute or convalescent COVID-19.

The gene calls are TRBV5-1 and TRBJ1-2; no clear D. The germline V and J ends were trimmed by 2 bases and 7 bases, with 15 bases remaining between them. Looked up from germline, CDR1 is SGHRS and CDR2 is YFSETQ. This CDR3 is built from 14 residues. The CDR3 protein is CASSFDGGISGYTF. DNA for the CDR3: TGCGCCAGCAGCTTTGACGGAGGCATATCTGGCTACACCTTC.

V and J are TRBV19 and TRBJ2-1; TRBD2 matches at 7 bases. From germline, CDR1 is LNHDA and CDR2 SQIVND (reference sequence). The CDR3 is 16 amino acids. V was clipped by 1 base and J by 7 bases; unmatched bases: 10. CDR3 in amino acids: CASSIAQGGIGNEQFF. Here the CDR3 DNA reads TGTGCCAGTAGTATAGCGCAGGGAGGGATCGGGAATGAGCAGTTCTTC.

The V call is TRBV10-3, the J call TRBJ2-5, with 9 bases lining up with TRBD1. Germline assignment: CDR1 ENHRY and CDR2 SYGVKD. V gave up 2 bases and J gave up 2 bases; unmatched junction bases: 12. The length of the CDR3 is 18 residues. The CDR3, as DNA: TGTGCCATCAGTGAGGCGGGACAGGGACAACCAAATCAAGAGACCCAGTACTTC. Translated: CAISEAGQGQPNQETQYF.

The gene calls are TRBV14 and TRBJ1-3; weak D call: TRBD1 (5 bases). There are 14 residues in the CDR3. From germline, CDR1 is SGHDN and CDR2 FVKESK. Trimming stripped 0 bases from V and 3 bases from J, with 6 bases between. This chain's CDR3 is CASSQDRVGNTIYF. The CDR3 DNA reads TGTGCCAGCAGCCAAGACAGGGTTGGAAACACCATATATTTT.

The CDR3 protein is CASFEGQIFSGANVLTF. The CDR3 coding sequence is TGTGCCAGCTTTGAGGGACAGATATTCTCTGGGGCCAACGTCCTGACTTTC. This chain joins TRBV7-8 and TRBJ2-6; 7 nucleotides agree with TRBD1. Germline CDR1 and CDR2: SGHVS and FQNEAQ. V dropped 8 bases and J dropped 0; count of bases not matched to a gene: 10. This CDR3 spans 17 amino acids.

V usage is TRBV9 and J usage is TRBJ1-1; D not resolved. Trimming cost V 4 bases and J 6 bases, with 16 bases left between them. Germline CDR1 reads SGDLS; CDR2 reads YYNGEE. CDR3 length: 14 residues. This CDR3 is CASSRITEYAEAFF. The DNA of the CDR3 is TGTGCCAGCAGCCGAATCACAGAGTACGCTGAAGCTTTCTTT.

This chain uses TRBV15 with TRBJ2-7, with 11 bases identical to TRBD2. The CDR3 consists of 16 residues. V dropped 1 base and J dropped 4; count of bases not matched to a gene: 6. Per the germline V gene, CDR1 is LNHNV and CDR2 is YYDKDF (reference sequence). As DNA, the CDR3 is TGTGCCACCAGCAGAGGACGAACTAGCGGGAGTTACGAGCAGTACTTC. Its protein is CATSRGRTSGSYEQYF.

The chain joins TRBV7-9 to TRBJ2-3; maybe TRBD2 (5 bases). Trimming stripped 5 bases from V and 6 bases from J, with 9 bases between. Germline V gene data show CDR1 as SEHNR and CDR2 as FQNEAQ (reference sequence). The CDR3 has 12 residues. CDR3 nucleotide sequence: TGTGCCAGCAGCCCTAGCTGGGATACGCAGTATTTT. Its translation: CASSPSWDTQYF. Together with reference TRBV7-9 and TRBJ2-3, the CDR3 gives the full variable domain: DTGVSQNPRHKITKRGQNVTFRCDPISEHNRLYWYRQTLGQGPEFLTYFQNEAQLEKSRLLSDRFSAERPKGSFSTLEIQRTEQGDSAMYLCASSPSWDTQYFGPGTRLTVL.

The chain combines TRBV5-1 with TRBJ2-5; 12 bases line up with TRBD2. The CDR3 covers 17 residues. The junction had 9 bases not matched to a gene; V was cut back by 3 bases and J by 3 bases. Looked up from germline, CDR1 is SGHRS and CDR2 is YFSETQ. The CDR3 spells CASSYLTSGSGKETQYF. The CDR3 DNA reads as TGCGCCAGCAGCTACCTGACTAGCGGGAGTGGGAAAGAGACCCAGTACTTC.

The V and J genes are TRBV6-5 and TRBJ2-3; D is ambiguous. This CDR3 comprises 15 residues. V gave up 6 bases and J gave up 1 base, with 14 bases separating them. Germline V gene lookup returns CDR1 MNHEY and CDR2 SVGAGI. The CDR3 coding sequence is TGTGCCAGCAGCCCCGCTCTAGGCGGCACAGATACGCAGTATTTT. Translation gives CASSPALGGTDTQYF.

The genes are TRBV19 and TRBJ2-2; 7 positions agree with TRBD1. V shed 7 bases and J 0 bases; nucleotides not matched to a gene: 8. Germline V gives CDR1 LNHDA, CDR2 SQIVND (reference sequence). The length of the CDR3 is 16 residues. The CDR3 DNA reads TGTGCCAGTAACATACCTGGGACAGCGAACACCGGGGAGCTGTTTTTT. It specifies CASNIPGTANTGELFF.

This chain links TRBV5-1 with TRBJ2-7, with 7 positions matching TRBD1. Per the germline V gene, CDR1 is SGHRS and CDR2 is YFSETQ. The CDR3 is made up of 14 amino acids. J was trimmed by 5 bases and V by 0 bases; bases with no gene match: 5. The CDR3 sequence is CASSLEGGKNEQYF. Here the CDR3 DNA reads TGCGCCAGCAGCTTGGAAGGGGGCAAAAACGAGCAGTACTTC.

The rearrangement joins TRBV7-6 to TRBJ1-6; weak D call: TRBD1 (5 bases). CDR1 and CDR2 (germline): SGHVS, FNYEAQ. The length of the CDR3 is 17 residues. The germline V and J ends were trimmed by 2 bases and 6 bases, with 17 bases remaining between them. CDR3 nucleotide sequence: TGTGCCAGCAGCTTAAGTTCGGGGCGGGGGTTTAATTCACCCCTCCACTTT. Protein product: CASSLSSGRGFNSPLHF.

Here the CDR3 reads CSVLDRETQYF. For the CDR3, the DNA is TGCAGCGTTCTAGACAGAGAGACCCAGTACTTC. This rearrangement joins TRBV29-1 to TRBJ2-5, with a possible D match to TRBD1 (5 bases). V lost 5 bases and J 4 bases, leaving 8 bases between the germline ends. The CDR3 covers 11 residues. Germline V gene lookup returns CDR1 SQVTM and CDR2 ANQGSEA.

The gene calls are TRBV12-3 or TRBV12-4 and TRBJ1-2; D not certain. The V gene lost 7 bases and the J gene lost 6 bases, with 15 bases spanning the gap. This CDR3 has 13 amino acids. DNA for the CDR3: TGTGCCAGCAAACGAAGTAGTTCCCATGGCTACACCTTC. Translated: CASKRSSSHGYTF.

The CDR3, as DNA: TGTGCCAGCTCACTTAATCCGGGACTAGACTACAATGAGCAGTTCTTC. Protein sequence: CASSLNPGLDYNEQFF. The J gene is TRBJ2-1, the V gene TRBV18; 8 nucleotides line up with TRBD2. V dropped 4 bases and J dropped 3; count of bases not matched to a gene: 8. The CDR3 runs 16 residues. In germline, CDR1 is KGHSH, CDR2 LQKENI.

V gene TRBV5-1 combines with J gene TRBJ2-7; 13 positions match TRBD2. Unmatched junction bases numbered 4, after V lost 4 bases and J lost 0 bases. This CDR3 has 16 residues. Germline V CDR1 and CDR2: SGHRS, YFSETQ. The CDR3 is CASSRGLAGISYEQYF. The CDR3 bases are TGCGCCAGCAGCAGGGGACTAGCGGGAATCTCCTACGAGCAGTACTTC.